The 3 T cell receptor beta chains below come from one sample, sequenced in a study of blood T cells in healthy people across ages. A second PCR of 7 to 11 cycles used a sample-barcoded 5' primer and a J-beta primer mix. TCRdb called the 5' RACE reads again in MiXCR, with one record for every CDR3 protein. The sample lists about 640,000 distinct CDR3 sequences, roughly 50% occurring once. Sequenced material: blood. All receptors derive from a man in his sixties in good health.

This clonotype appeared a few times. The rearrangement links TRBV5-1 to TRBJ1-2; TRBD1 matches at 9 bases. The length of the CDR3 is 14 residues. J lost 7 bases, V lost 4 bases, and 8 bases had no gene match. Per germline, CDR1 SGHRS and CDR2 YFSETQ. CDR3 amino acids: CASSQGQGTTGYTF. CDR3 in DNA: TGCGCCAGCAGCCAAGGACAGGGGACTACTGGCTACACCTTC.

The CDR3 sequence is CASSQDEAQQYF. The CDR3 DNA sequence: TGTGCCAGCAGCCAAGACGAAGCCCAGCAGTACTTC. The chain recombines TRBV4-2 with TRBJ2-7; no firm D call. The CDR3 totals 12 residues. V lost 0 bases and J 8 bases, leaving 8 bases between the germline ends. CDR1 is LGHNA and CDR2 is YNFKEQ in the germline V gene.

Only a few counts were recorded for this clonotype. The V gene is TRBV11-2, the J gene TRBJ2-3, with D possibly being TRBD1 (8 bases). The CDR3 has 14 residues. In germline, CDR1 is SGHAT, CDR2 FQNNGV. Trimming removed 7 bases from V and 4 bases from J, with 15 bases in between. The CDR3 reads CASNRGGAADTQYF. CDR3 nucleotide sequence: TGTGCCAGCAACAGGGGGGGGGCGGCAGATACGCAGTATTTT.